The T cell receptor beta chain under discussion was sequenced for a study of blood T cell repertoires in COVID-19. Study-wide background: Collection of acute and convalescent COVID-19 samples took place in the United States, Italy and Spain.

Authors' data handling: Amplified reference gene primers provided the basis for estimating nucleated cell counts. Here immunoSEQ multiplex PCR was the method, and the copy in TCRdb shows in-frame clones only, minus some. That table gives V, J and clone size, and the DNA gave D and trimming. The sample lists 100,000 to 150,000 clones; around 82% were seen once. Germline V lookup: CDR1 SGHRS, CDR2 YFSETQ. Germline trimming cut 4 bases from V and 0 bases from J; bases unmatched to any gene: 10. This CDR3 comprises 18 residues. This sequence was found in a man aged 30-40 years with COVID-19, enrolled during active disease. Sequencing used peripheral blood. V usage is TRBV5-1 and J usage is TRBJ1-4; 9 bases match TRBD1. The chain's CDR3 is CASSRTGAAPATNEKLFF. The CDR3 DNA sequence: TGCGCCAGCAGCAGGACAGGGGCAGCCCCTGCAACTAATGAAAAACTGTTTTTT.